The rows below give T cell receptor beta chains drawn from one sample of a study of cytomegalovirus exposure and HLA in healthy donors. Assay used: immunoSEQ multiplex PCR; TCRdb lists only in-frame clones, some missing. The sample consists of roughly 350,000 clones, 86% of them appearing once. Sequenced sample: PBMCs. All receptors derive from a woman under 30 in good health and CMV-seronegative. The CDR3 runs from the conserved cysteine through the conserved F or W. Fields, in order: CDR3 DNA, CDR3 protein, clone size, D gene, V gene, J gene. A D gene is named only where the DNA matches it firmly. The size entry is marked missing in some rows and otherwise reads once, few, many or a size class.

DNA: TGTGCCAGCAGTGAACAGTCAGGCAATCAGCCCCAGCATTTT
CDR3: CASSEQSGNQPQHF
size: .
D: .
V: TRBV2
J: TRBJ1-5

DNA: TGTGCCAGCAGTTGGGGGGTTTTAGGGCAGCCCCAGCATTTT
CDR3: CASSWGVLGQPQHF
size: .
D: .
V: TRBV27
J: TRBJ1-5

DNA: TGTGCCAGCAGTTCGACAGGGGCCCACACCAGAGCTTTCTTT
CDR3: CASSSTGAHTRAFF
size: .
D: TRBD1
V: TRBV27
J: TRBJ1-1

DNA: TGTGCCAGCAGCTTAGGGGACAGGGACCTCGAGCAGTACTTC
CDR3: CASSLGDRDLEQYF
size: .
D: TRBD1
V: TRBV5-4
J: TRBJ2-7

DNA: TGTGCCAGCAGCTTGCGGCGCGCGGGCACAGATACGCAGTATTTT
CDR3: CASSLRRAGTDTQYF
size: .
D: .
V: TRBV7-8
J: TRBJ2-3

DNA: TGTGCCAGCAGTGATCCCAGCGGGAGCTCCTACGAGCAGTACTTC
CDR3: CASSDPSGSSYEQYF
size: .
D: TRBD2
V: TRBV2
J: TRBJ2-7

DNA: TGTGCCAGTAGTCTCAGGTACGCATCACCCTACGAGCAGTACTTC
CDR3: CASSLRYASPYEQYF
size: .
D: .
V: TRBV19
J: TRBJ2-7

DNA: TGTGCCAGCAGCGACACCCGGACTAGCGGGTCACTCAATGAGCAGTTCTTC
CDR3: CASSDTRTSGSLNEQFF
size: .
D: TRBD2
V: TRBV9
J: TRBJ2-1

DNA: TGTGCCAGTTCGACAGGGGGGCACGAGCAGTACTTC
CDR3: CASSTGGHEQYF
size: .
D: TRBD1
V: TRBV19
J: TRBJ2-7

DNA: TGTGCTAGCAGCTTACGCTTCGGGAGCTCAGATACGCAGTATTTT
CDR3: CASSLRFGSSDTQYF
size: once
D: .
V: TRBV7-7
J: TRBJ2-3

DNA: TGCGCCAGCAGCCAATCACCGGGACAGACCTACGAGCAGTACTTC
CDR3: CASSQSPGQTYEQYF
size: .
D: TRBD1
V: TRBV4-3
J: TRBJ2-7

DNA: TGTGCCAGCAGTTCTCATGGAAGGGGCGACGGGACCCAGTACTTC
CDR3: CASSSHGRGDGTQYF
size: .
D: .
V: TRBV6-5
J: TRBJ2-5

DNA: TGTGCCAGCAGTGTGGACAGGGGTAACTATGGCTACACCTTC
CDR3: CASSVDRGNYGYTF
size: .
D: TRBD1
V: TRBV6-5
J: TRBJ1-2

DNA: TGTGCCTCCCCGGGACTCACATCTTTTTTTGAGCAGTTCTTC
CDR3: CASPGLTSFFEQFF
size: .
D: .
V: TRBV30
J: TRBJ2-1

DNA: TGTGCCAGCAGCGTAATAGATAACACCGGGGAGCTGTTTTTT
CDR3: CASSVIDNTGELFF
size: .
D: .
V: TRBV9
J: TRBJ2-2

DNA: TGTGCCAGCAACTTACGGCCTATTACGGGAGGAATTTTCTTC
CDR3: CASNLRPITGGIFF
size: .
D: TRBD2
V: TRBV7-9
J: TRBJ2-1

DNA: TGTGCCAGTAGTACCACAGGGGACCAGCCCCAGCATTTT
CDR3: CASSTTGDQPQHF
size: .
D: TRBD1
V: TRBV19
J: TRBJ1-5

DNA: TGCGCCAGCAGCCTTACTAGCGGGGGGGTCTACGAGCAGTACTTC
CDR3: CASSLTSGGVYEQYF
size: once
D: TRBD2
V: TRBV4-1
J: TRBJ2-7

DNA: TGTGCCTCGGGGGGTGGTGCAGTCACTGAAGCTTTCTTT
CDR3: CASGGGAVTEAFF
size: .
D: .
V: TRBV28
J: TRBJ1-1

DNA: TGTGCCAGCAGCCGGACAGAGGGAACTGAAGCTTTCTTT
CDR3: CASSRTEGTEAFF
size: .
D: .
V: TRBV7-6
J: TRBJ1-1